This T cell receptor (beta chain) was observed in a study of T and B cells in COVID-19 patients. On the study more broadly: Most recovered patients had mild to moderate COVID-19 treated as outpatients. The recovered cohort's median age was about 31 years, versus roughly 63 years in active infection. Study findings and constraints: Active COVID-19 showed highly clonal TRB repertoires; recovery showed diversity and richness above healthy donors. In COVID-19 patients, T cell receptor beta variable and joining gene use was reportedly strongly skewed.

TRB was amplified from about 250-500 ng of blood genomic DNA. Concerning this clonotype itself: Antigen: not known.

TRB rearrangements were amplified by multiplex PCR with BIOMED2 TRB-A/B primers. TCRdb called the multiplex PCR reads again in MiXCR, with one record for every CDR3 protein. Among roughly 15,000 distinct CDR3 sequences listed, about 30% were seen once. Germline V gene lookup returns CDR1 MNHEY and CDR2 SVGAGI. Unmatched junction bases numbered 16, after V lost 8 bases and J lost 7 bases. CDR3 size: 15 residues. J is TRBJ1-1 and V is TRBV6-5; 7 bases line up with TRBD1. The sequence was collected from a human donor who had recovered from COVID-19. The sample was blood. DNA for the CDR3: TGTGCCAGCGCCTGGGGTGGACAGGAAGAGGATGAAGCTTTCTTT. It is translated as CASAWGGQEEDEAFF.